The sequence of this T cell receptor beta chain was determined in a study of tumor-infiltrating lymphocytes in primary liver carcinoma. Study-level results: Compared with tumor region pairs, tumor-adjacent and tumor-blood pairs overlapped less. Appearing in all five tumor regions was true of only about 7.5-24% of top clones. Tumor samples exhibited a significantly greater top-250-clone fraction than blood samples (p = 0.039).

The source material, about 18-33 mg of unsorted bulk tissue, was used to co-extract RNA and DNA. All patients had surgically resected primary liver carcinoma. On this clonotype: Its specificity is not known. Lacking the conserved final phenylalanine or tryptophan, this CDR3 likely reflects a read error.

V gave up 4 bases and J gave up 5 bases; unmatched junction bases: 9. CDR3 length: 15 amino acids. Germline lookup yields CDR1 MGHRA and CDR2 YSYEKL. With around 500 ng total RNA as template and a constant-region primer, TCR beta cDNA was made. Employing slightly modified ARM-PCR, three nested multiplex PCR rounds were run, and these gave rise to the TCR beta libraries. With TRBV1-TRBV30 forward primers and a C-beta reverse primer, the first two PCR rounds were run for approximately 9 cycles each. TCRdb recomputed calls from the multiplex PCR reads with MiXCR, one row per CDR3 protein. The profile shows 90,000 to 100,000 distinct CDR3 sequences, more than 65% of them singletons.

This chain links TRBV4-1 with TRBJ2-3; 7 nucleotides match TRBD1. The sequenced material came from liver tumor tissue from sampling region 5. The subset denotes: tumor region T5, tumor centre. This clonotype was sampled from an older woman with primary liver carcinoma and hepatitis B virus infection. CDR3 sequence (DNA): TGCGCCAGCAGCCCTCGCGATAGGGGGCAAGATACGCAGTATTCT. This encodes CASSPRDRGQDTQYS.